The following is a T cell receptor beta chain sequence with its context. A much larger clone sits a single nucleotide away, making a read error possible. This CDR3 has 14 residues. Each CDR3 protein is one row after TCRdb ran MiXCR on the PCR reads. The sample includes more than 300,000 distinct CDR3 sequences, over 20% seen only once; the top ten take approximately 0.84%. Naive CD8 T cells were picked out by sorting for CD8+CD4-CCR7+CD45RA+. The data were taken from a study of molecular identifiers for immune sequencing clone quantification. This sequence originates from a human donor in good health. Some libraries in this study had Jurkat cell RNA spiked in. The specimen sequenced was naive CD8+ T cells from blood, with Jurkat cell RNA spiked in. Subset noted: FACS-sorted CD8+CD4-CCR7+CD45RA+ naive T cells. The gene calls are TRBV5-3 and TRBJ1-1, with 8 bases identical to TRBD1. TRBV5-3 is assigned to the ORF class and has an uncertain function. The CDR3 DNA reads as TGTGCCAGCAGCTTACCCTGGACAGGGTTTGAAGCTTTCTTT. Translated, it gives CASSLPWTGFEAFF.